In this sample, the clone carrying this T cell receptor beta chain turned up a few times. CDR1 and CDR2 (germline): MNHEY, SVGAGI. The CDR3 is 20 residues long. V was pared by 0 bases and J by 1 base, with 12 bases of the junction left unmatched. As template, the study used bulk tumor genomic DNA at 550 to 700 ng per sample. Every primary tumor yielded several biopsies, spaced far apart, that were taken during surgery. It was patients with untreated, newly diagnosed non-small cell lung cancer who underwent curative surgery. The data are from a study of immune heterogeneity within non-small cell lung tumors. TCR beta CDR3 was amplified by multiplex PCR, first round ten to eleven cycles, 32 V and 13 J primers. TCRdb re-analysed the multiplex PCR reads in MiXCR, keeping a single row per CDR3 protein. The sample holds 15,000 or so distinct CDR3 sequences; under 30% are singletons and the top ten take roughly 5.2%.

The sample taken for sequencing was lung tumor tissue. The rearrangement joins TRBV6-5 to TRBJ2-4, with 10 positions matching TRBD1. The clonotype originates from a man in his forties or fifties with non-small cell lung cancer. The CDR3 region has the DNA TGTGCCAGCAGTTACTCTGAACCGGGACAGGGGTACATGGCCAAAAACATTCAGTACTTC. Translation gives CASSYSEPGQGYMAKNIQYF.